This T cell receptor (beta chain) was profiled in a study of T cell responses to AZD1222 COVID-19 vaccine. Notes on the study in general: Spike-wide vaccine-associated CD4 TCRs dominated at 160-218 and 743-854. A mostly white British donor set with more females was recruited, and clonal diversity was possibly underestimated.

The assay was immunoSEQ multiplex PCR, and TCRdb's table has in-frame clones only and misses some. The sample holds over 100,000 clones; about 88% are singletons and the top ten take approximately 5%. A note on this clone: Its antigen remains unidentified.

Germline CDR1 reads SGHNT; CDR2 reads YYREEE (reference sequence). CDR3 length: 13 amino acids. V gave up 2 bases and J gave up 4 bases, with 7 bases separating them. The chain carries TRBV5-4 and TRBJ1-3, with D maybe TRBD1 (6 bases). The sample consisted of peripheral blood, taken on day 0 of AZD1222 vaccination. The receptor's source is an adult in good health. In nucleotides, the CDR3 is TGTGCCAGCAGCTTAGACAGGGGAAACACCATATATTTT. Its translation is CASSLDRGNTIYF.